The rows below give T cell receptor beta chains drawn from one sample of a study of neurological immune-mediated disorders. TCRdb called the 5' RACE reads again in MiXCR, with one record for every CDR3 protein. In the table there are about 66,000 distinct CDR3 sequences, less than 5.5% of which are singletons. Sequenced material: PBMCs. All receptors come from a man under 40 with multiple sclerosis. Each CDR3 is given with its conserved first and last residue. Fields, in order: V gene, J gene, D gene, clone size, CDR3 protein, CDR3 DNA. A D gene is named only where the DNA matches it firmly. Expanded clones are given a class, and other clones once, few, many or no size at all.

>TRBV7-9|TRBJ2-1|NA|NA
CASSLMAGGGEQFF
TGTGCCAGCAGCTTAATGGCAGGGGGGGGCGAGCAGTTCTTC
>TRBV20-1|TRBJ1-2|NA|few
CSASEGSIYGYTF
TGCAGTGCTAGCGAGGGGAGCATCTATGGCTACACCTTC
>TRBV5-1|TRBJ1-2|TRBD1|NA
CASSPSGTVGYTF
TGCGCCAGCAGCCCATCCGGGACAGTTGGCTACACCTTC
>TRBV2|TRBJ1-5|NA|many
CASSKGLQPQHF
TGTGCCAGCAGTAAGGGTCTTCAGCCCCAGCATTTT
>TRBV6-5|TRBJ1-1|NA|many
CASSYSGQLNTEAFF
TGTGCCAGCAGTTACTCCGGACAGCTGAACACTGAAGCTTTCTTT
>TRBV14|TRBJ1-2|NA|many
CASSQLANYGYTF
TGTGCCAGCAGCCAACTAGCTAACTATGGCTACACCTTC
>TRBV5-1|TRBJ1-1|NA|many
CASSLETGTEAFF
TGCGCCAGCAGCTTGGAAACGGGCACTGAAGCTTTCTTT
>TRBV10-3|TRBJ2-7|NA|many
CAIGDNSYEQYF
TGTGCCATCGGGGACAACTCCTACGAGCAGTACTTC
>TRBV11-2|TRBJ2-3|TRBD1|many
CASSPHRGSTDTQYF
TGTGCCAGCAGCCCCCACAGGGGTAGCACAGATACGCAGTATTTT
>TRBV29-1|TRBJ2-1|NA|many
CSVEGISGGSYNEQFF
TGCAGCGTTGAGGGGATTAGCGGAGGCTCCTACAATGAGCAGTTCTTC
>TRBV7-7|TRBJ1-4|NA|NA
CASSLGTGPNEKLFF
TGTGCCAGCAGCTTAGGTACAGGCCCGAATGAAAAACTGTTTTTT
>TRBV9|TRBJ2-1|NA|many
CASSVQGAEQFF
TGTGCCAGCAGCGTACAGGGAGCTGAGCAGTTCTTC
>TRBV12-5|TRBJ1-1|NA|many
CASLDKNTEAFF
TGTGCTAGTCTGGACAAGAACACTGAAGCTTTCTTT
>TRBV5-1|TRBJ1-2|TRBD1|many
CASSREPGQFYGYTF
TGCGCCAGCAGCCGAGAACCGGGACAGTTCTATGGCTACACCTTC
>TRBV20-1|TRBJ1-1|NA|NA
CSARVKVGNTEAFF
TGCAGTGCTAGGGTCAAGGTAGGGAACACTGAAGCTTTCTTT
>TRBV12-3/TRBV12-4|TRBJ1-5|TRBD1|many
CASSYRGQGDNQPQHF
TGTGCCAGCAGCTATCGAGGACAGGGTGACAATCAGCCCCAGCATTTT
>TRBV11-2|TRBJ1-2|NA|many
CASSLFTQGGYTF
TGTGCCAGCAGCTTATTTACCCAAGGGGGCTACACCTTC
>TRBV29-1|TRBJ2-3|NA|many
CSVRSDTQYF
TGCAGCGTGCGATCGGATACGCAGTATTTT